This entry concerns a single T cell receptor beta chain. Its antigen is unidentified. The sample is drawn from a study of CXCR3-negative and CXCR3-positive naive CD8 T cells. Broader study findings: Naive subsets showed comparable surface CD5, and TCR interaction strength was also inferred from TRB CDR3 physicochemistry. Both naive subsets showed comparably high diversity, and memory CD8+ cells showed much lower diversity. Naive CXCR3-negative cells resembled naive CXCR3-positive cells in TRBV-TRBJ usage; memory cells differed.

The authors made the TRB cDNA libraries by 5' RACE using UMI labels. TCRdb re-called the 5' RACE reads; every CDR3 protein appears as one record, without DNA. This table holds 150,000 or so distinct CDR3 sequences. Germline lookup yields CDR1 SGHAT and CDR2 FQNNGV. The CDR3 runs to 15 residues. The genes are TRBV11-2 and TRBJ2-2; TCRdb reports TRBD1, a call that lacks DNA to check it against. This sequence originates from a human donor in good health. Some clones in this sample may be carry-over from other donors' samples. Input material: naive CXCR3- CD8+ T cells from blood. As to subset: CD45RO-CCR7+CD27+CD95- naive CD8+ T cells lacking CXCR3 (TNR3-). The CDR3 loop is CASSLEGPHSGQLFF.